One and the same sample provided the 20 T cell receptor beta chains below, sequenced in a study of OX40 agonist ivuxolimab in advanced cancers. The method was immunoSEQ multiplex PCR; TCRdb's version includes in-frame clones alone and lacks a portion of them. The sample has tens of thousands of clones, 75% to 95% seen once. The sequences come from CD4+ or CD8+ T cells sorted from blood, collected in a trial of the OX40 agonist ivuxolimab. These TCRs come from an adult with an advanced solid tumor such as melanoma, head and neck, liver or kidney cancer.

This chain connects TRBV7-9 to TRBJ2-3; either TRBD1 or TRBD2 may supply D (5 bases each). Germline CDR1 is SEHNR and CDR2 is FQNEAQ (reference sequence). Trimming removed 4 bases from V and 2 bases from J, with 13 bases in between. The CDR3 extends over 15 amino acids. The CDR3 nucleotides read TGTGCCAGCAGCTCCAGGGTGGGGACCACAGATACGCAGTATTTT. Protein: CASSSRVGTTDTQYF.

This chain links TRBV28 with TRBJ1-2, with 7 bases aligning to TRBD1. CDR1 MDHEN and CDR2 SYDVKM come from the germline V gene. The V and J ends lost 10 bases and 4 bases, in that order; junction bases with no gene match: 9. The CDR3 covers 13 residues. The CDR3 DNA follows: TGTGCCATCCTTACAGGGGTTGGCTATGGCTACACCTTC. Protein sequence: CAILTGVGYGYTF.

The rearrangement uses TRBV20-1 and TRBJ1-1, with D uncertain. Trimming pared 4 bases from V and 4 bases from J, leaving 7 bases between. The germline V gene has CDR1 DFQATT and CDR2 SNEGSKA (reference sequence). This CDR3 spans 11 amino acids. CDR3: CSATPTTEAFF. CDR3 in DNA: TGCAGTGCTACACCTACCACTGAAGCTTTCTTT.

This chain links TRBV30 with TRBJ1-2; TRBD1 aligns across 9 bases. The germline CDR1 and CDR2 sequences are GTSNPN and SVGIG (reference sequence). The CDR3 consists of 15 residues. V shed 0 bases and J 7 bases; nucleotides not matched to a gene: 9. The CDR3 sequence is CAWSVGTGWGRGYTF. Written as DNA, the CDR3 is TGTGCCTGGAGTGTAGGGACAGGGTGGGGTCGTGGCTACACCTTC. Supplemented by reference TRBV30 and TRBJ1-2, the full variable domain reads SQTIHQWPATLVQPVGSPLSLECTVEGTSNPNLYWYRQAAGRGLQLLFYSVGIGQISSEVPQNLSASRPQDRQFILSSKKLLLSDSGFYLCAWSVGTGWGRGYTFGSGTRLTVV.

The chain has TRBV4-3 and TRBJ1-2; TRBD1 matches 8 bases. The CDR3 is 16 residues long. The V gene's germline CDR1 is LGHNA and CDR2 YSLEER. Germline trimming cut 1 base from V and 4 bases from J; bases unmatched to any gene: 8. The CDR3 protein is CASSQARTGPFYGYTF. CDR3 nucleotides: TGCGCCAGCAGCCAAGCCCGGACAGGGCCCTTCTATGGCTACACCTTC.

The CDR3, as DNA: TGTGCCAGTAGTGCCGTTAGGAGGACCGCGACAAAAGGAGAGCAGTACTTC. Translated: CASSAVRRTATKGEQYF. The chain has TRBV19 and TRBJ2-7, with D maybe TRBD2 (5 bases). This CDR3 spans 17 amino acids. Germline-derived CDR1 and CDR2 are LNHDA and SQIVND (reference sequence). V dropped 5 bases and J dropped 7 bases, with 27 bases sitting between them.

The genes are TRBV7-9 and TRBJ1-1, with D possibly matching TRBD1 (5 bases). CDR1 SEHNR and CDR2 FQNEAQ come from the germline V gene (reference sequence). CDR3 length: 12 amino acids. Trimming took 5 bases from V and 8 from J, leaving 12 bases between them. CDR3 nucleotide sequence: TGTGCCAGCAGCCCTCCCCAGGGAGAAGCTTTCTTT. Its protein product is CASSPPQGEAFF. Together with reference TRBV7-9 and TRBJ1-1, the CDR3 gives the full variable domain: DTGVSQNPRHKITKRGQNVTFRCDPISEHNRLYWYRQTLGQGPEFLTYFQNEAQLEKSRLLSDRFSAERPKGSFSTLEIQRTEQGDSAMYLCASSPPQGEAFFGQGTRLTVV.

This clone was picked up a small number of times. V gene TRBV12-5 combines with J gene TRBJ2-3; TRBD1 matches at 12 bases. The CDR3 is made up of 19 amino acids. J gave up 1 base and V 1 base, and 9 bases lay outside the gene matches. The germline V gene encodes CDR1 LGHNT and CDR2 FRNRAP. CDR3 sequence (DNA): TGTGCTAGTGGTTTGGCCGGGACAGGGGGCTTCGCGGGCACAGATACGCAGTATTTT. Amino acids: CASGLAGTGGFAGTDTQYF.

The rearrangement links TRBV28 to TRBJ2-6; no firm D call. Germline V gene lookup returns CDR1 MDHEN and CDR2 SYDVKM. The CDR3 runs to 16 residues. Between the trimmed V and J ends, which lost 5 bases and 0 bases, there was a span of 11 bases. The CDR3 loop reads CASSPGRHSGANVLTF. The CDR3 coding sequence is TGTGCCAGCAGTCCTGGACGGCACTCTGGGGCCAACGTCCTGACTTTC.

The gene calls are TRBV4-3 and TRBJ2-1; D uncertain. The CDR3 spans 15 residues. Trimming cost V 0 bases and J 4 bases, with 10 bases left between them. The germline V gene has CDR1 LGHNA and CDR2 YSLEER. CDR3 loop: CASSQEGNGYNEQFF. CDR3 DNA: TGCGCCAGCAGCCAAGAAGGGAACGGTTACAATGAGCAGTTCTTC.

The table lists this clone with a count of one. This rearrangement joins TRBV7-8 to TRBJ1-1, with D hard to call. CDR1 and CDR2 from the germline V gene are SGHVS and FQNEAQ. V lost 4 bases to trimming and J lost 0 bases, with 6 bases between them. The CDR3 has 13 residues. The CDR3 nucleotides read TGTGCCAGCAGCTCAAAAATGAACACTGAAGCTTTCTTT. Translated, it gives CASSSKMNTEAFF.

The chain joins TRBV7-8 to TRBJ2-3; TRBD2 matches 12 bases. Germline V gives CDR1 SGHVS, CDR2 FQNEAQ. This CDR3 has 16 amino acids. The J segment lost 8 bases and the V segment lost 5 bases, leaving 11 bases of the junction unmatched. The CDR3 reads CASSHSGLAGPFTQYF. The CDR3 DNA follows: TGTGCCAGCAGCCATTCGGGACTAGCGGGTCCCTTTACGCAGTATTTT.

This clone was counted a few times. The CDR3 nucleotides read TGTGCCAGCAGCAAAGGCAGGCAGGGAACATACGAGCAGTACTTC. This encodes CASSKGRQGTYEQYF. J is TRBJ2-7 and V is TRBV21-1; TRBD1, the table's D call, lacks a check against the DNA. TRBV21-1 is a pseudogene. The CDR3 has 15 amino acids.

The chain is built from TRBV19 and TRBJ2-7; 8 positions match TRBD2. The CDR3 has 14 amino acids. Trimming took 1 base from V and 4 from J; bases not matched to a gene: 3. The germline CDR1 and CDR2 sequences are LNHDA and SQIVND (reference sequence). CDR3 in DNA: TGTGCCAGTAGTATAGCGGGAGGGCCTTACGAGCAGTACTTC. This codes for CASSIAGGPYEQYF.

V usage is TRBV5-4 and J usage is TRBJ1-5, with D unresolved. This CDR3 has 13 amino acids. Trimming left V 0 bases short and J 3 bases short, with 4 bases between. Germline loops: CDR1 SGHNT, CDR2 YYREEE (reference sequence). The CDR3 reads CASSLGVNQPQHF. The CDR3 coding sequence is TGTGCCAGCAGCTTGGGTGTCAATCAGCCCCAGCATTTT.

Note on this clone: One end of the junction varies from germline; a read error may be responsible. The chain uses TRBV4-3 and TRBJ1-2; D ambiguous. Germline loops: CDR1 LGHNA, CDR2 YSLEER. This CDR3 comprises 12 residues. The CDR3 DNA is TGCGCCAGCAGCCAAGATTGGGGTCCTAACCCCTTC. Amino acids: CASSQDWGPNPF.

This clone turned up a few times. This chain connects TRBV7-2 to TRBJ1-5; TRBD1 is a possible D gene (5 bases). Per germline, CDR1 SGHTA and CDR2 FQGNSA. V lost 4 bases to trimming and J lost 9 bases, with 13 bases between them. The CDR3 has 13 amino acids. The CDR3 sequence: CASSSSREMPQHF. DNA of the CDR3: TGTGCCAGCAGCTCCTCCAGGGAGATGCCCCAGCATTTT.

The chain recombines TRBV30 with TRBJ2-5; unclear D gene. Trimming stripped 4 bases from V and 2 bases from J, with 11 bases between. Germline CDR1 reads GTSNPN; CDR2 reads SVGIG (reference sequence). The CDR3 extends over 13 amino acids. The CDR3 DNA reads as TGTGCCTGGACTCCGAGGATTCAAGAGACCCAGTACTTC. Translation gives CAWTPRIQETQYF.

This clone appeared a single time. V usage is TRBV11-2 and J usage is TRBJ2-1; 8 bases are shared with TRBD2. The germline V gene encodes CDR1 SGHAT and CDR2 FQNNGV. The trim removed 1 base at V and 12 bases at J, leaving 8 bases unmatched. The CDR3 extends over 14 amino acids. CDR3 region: CASSLGVPGTRQFF. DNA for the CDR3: TGTGCCAGCAGCTTAGGGGTACCCGGGACTAGGCAGTTCTTC.

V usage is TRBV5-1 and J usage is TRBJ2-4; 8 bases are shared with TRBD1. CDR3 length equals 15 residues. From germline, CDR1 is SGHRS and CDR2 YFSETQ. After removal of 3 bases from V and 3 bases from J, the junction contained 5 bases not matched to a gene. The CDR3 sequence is CASSSGQGDKNIQYF. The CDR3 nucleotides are TGCGCCAGCAGCTCCGGACAGGGTGACAAAAACATTCAGTACTTC.